This record looks at one TCR beta chain sequence and its context. Its matching antigen is unknown. V lost 5 bases and J 1 base, leaving 15 bases between the germline ends. The CDR3 spans 15 residues. The germline gives CDR1 MNHNY, CDR2 SVGAGI (reference sequence). The data were obtained in a study of OX40 agonist ivuxolimab in advanced cancers. Study-wide context: Every 2 weeks, patients received ivuxolimab intravenously, dosed at 0.01 to 10 mg/kg. Those treated in dose escalation had hepatocellular carcinoma, melanoma, renal cell cancer or head and neck cancer.

Findings and limits, study-wide: In the 0.1-3.0 mg/kg groups, partial responders showed among the lowest expansion.

Clones were sequenced by immunoSEQ multiplex PCR, and TCRdb holds only the in-frame ones, with some missing. This sample has 100,000 to 140,000 clones, with more than 85% found just once. The sequenced sample was CD4+ or CD8+ T cells sorted from blood, obtained in a trial of the OX40 agonist ivuxolimab. The V and J genes are TRBV6-6 and TRBJ2-7, with D perhaps given as TRBD1 or TRBD2 (5 bases each). The clonotype originates from an adult with an advanced solid tumor such as melanoma, head and neck, liver or kidney cancer. The CDR3 here is CASSPTGTVSYEQYF. The CDR3 coding sequence is TGTGCCAGCAGTCCGACCGGGACGGTATCCTACGAGCAGTACTTC.